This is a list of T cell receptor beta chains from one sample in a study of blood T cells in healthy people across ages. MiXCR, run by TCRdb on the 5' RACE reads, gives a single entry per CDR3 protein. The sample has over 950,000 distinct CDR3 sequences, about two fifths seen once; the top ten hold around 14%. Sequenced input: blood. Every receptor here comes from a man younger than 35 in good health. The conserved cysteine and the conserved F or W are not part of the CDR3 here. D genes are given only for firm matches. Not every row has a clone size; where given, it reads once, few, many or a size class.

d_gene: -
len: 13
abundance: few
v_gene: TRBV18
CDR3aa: ASSPLGGATDTQY

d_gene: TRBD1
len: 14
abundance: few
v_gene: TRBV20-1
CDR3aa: SASKSGTESNQPQH

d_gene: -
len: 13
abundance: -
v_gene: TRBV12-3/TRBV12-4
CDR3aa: ASSPGVISTDTQY

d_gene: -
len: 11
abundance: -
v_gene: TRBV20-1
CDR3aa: SARTGPAYGYT

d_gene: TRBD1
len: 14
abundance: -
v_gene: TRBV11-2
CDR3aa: ASSLGQGASGYGYT

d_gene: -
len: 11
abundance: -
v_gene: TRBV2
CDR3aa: ASSVRQDYGYT

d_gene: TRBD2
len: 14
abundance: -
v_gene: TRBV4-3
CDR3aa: ASSQDRAGGRNTQY

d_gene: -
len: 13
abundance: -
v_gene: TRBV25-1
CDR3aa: ASSGTGIPGQPQH

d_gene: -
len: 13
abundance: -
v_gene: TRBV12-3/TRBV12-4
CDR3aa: ASSFQGGVQETQY

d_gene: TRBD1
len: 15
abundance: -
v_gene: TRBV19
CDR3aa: ASSIGSGGSTGQPQH

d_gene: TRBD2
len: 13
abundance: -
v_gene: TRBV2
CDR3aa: ASSEVLAGGLEQF

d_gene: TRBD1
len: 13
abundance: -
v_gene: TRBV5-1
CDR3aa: ATAPGQGTYNEQY

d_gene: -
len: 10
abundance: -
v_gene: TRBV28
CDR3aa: ASRAHTDTQY

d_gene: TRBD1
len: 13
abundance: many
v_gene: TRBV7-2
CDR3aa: ASSPGQGTYNEQF

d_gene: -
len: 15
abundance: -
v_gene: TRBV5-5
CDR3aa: ASSLTGAPADNYGYT

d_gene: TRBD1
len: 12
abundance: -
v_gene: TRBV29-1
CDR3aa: SVEKGQRPYGYT

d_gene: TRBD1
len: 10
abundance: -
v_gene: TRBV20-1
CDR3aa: SAAQGASGYT

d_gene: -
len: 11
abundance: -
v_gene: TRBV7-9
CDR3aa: ASTDFGGTEAF

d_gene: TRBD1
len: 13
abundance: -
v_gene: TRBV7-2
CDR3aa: ASSRTQGVAGGYT

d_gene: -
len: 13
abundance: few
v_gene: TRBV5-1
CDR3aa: ASSFASGSYNEQF

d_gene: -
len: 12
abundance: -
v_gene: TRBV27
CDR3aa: ASSFGRPGNTIY

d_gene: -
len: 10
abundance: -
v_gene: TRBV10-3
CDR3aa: AIARQTDTQY

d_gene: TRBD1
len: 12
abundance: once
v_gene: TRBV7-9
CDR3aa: ASSARQGRNEQF

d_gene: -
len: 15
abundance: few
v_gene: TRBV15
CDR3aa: ATSRDLEEGPTDTQY

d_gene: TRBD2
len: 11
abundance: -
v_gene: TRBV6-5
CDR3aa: ASSKRAAGEQY

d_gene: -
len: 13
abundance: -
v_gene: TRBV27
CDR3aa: ASSPPPGPYNEQF

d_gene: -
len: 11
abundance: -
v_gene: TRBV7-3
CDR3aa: ASSRLQDTEAF

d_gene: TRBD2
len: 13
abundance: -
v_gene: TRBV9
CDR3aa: ASSASGTSPNEQF

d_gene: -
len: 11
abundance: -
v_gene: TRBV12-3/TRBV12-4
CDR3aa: ASSTLGDREAF

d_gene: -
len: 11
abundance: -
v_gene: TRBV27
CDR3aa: ASSPPGWETQY

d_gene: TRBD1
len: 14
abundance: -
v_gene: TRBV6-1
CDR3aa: ASSELIGQGAYGYT

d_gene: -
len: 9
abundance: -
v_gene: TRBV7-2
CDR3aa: ASSLLVGQY

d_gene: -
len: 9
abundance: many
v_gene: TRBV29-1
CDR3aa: SARSLNEQF

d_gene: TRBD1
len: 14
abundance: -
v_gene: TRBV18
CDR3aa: ASSPRGTGIKETQY

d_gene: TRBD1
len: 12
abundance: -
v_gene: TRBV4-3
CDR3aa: ASSLYRGDEKLF

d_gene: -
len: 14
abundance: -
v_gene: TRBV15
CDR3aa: ATSRRQETTNEKLF

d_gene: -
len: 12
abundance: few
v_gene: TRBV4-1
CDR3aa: ASSDRGKNQPQH

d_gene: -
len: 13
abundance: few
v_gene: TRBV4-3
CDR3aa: ASSQRPGNTDTQY

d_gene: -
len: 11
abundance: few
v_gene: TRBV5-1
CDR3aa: ASSLGASDTQY

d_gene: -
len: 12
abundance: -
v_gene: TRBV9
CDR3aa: ASSVEGWYNEQY

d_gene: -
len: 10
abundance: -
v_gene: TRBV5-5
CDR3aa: ASSLGSMGYT

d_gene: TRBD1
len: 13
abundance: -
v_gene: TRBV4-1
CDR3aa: ASSQAPGQALEQY

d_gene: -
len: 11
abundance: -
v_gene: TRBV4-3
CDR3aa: ASSQGRWGTQY

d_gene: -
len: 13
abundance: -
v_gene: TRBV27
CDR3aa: ASSPTGNRYNEQF

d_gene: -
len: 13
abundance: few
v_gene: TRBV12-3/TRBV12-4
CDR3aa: ASSFTPSGDQPQH

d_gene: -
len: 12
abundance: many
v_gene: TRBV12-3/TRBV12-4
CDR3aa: ASSFGQDSYEQY

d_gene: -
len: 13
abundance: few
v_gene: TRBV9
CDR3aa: ASSVGPRERDEQF

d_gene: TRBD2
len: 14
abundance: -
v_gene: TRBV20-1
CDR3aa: SASEVGLAPWNEQF

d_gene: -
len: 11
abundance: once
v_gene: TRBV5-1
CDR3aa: ASSLDTGYVQY

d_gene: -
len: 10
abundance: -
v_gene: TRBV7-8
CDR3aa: ASSLEGWEQF

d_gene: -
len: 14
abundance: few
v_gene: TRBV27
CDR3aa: ASSLYQATGNTEAF

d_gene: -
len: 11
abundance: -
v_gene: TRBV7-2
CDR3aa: ASSQGRDDEQF

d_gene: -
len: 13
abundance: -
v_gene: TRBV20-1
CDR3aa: SARVRPGINYGYT

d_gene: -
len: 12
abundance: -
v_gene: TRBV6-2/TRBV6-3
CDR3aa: ASSQRGRADEQY

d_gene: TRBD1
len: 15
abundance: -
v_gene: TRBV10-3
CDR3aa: AISPSGQGIMNTEAF

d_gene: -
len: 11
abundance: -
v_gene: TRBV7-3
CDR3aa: ASSIGDDSPLH

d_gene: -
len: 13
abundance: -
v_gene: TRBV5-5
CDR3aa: ASSLEGWGNEKLF